These T cell receptor beta chains were read from a single sample in a study of molecular identifiers for immune sequencing clone quantification. TCRdb re-called the PCR reads through MiXCR, storing one row per CDR3 protein. This repertoire shows nearly 650,000 distinct CDR3 sequences, roughly 23% found once; its top ten account for about 0.8%. Sequencing used naive CD8+ T cells from blood, with Jurkat cell RNA spiked in. The receptors here all came from a human donor in good health. Some libraries in this study had Jurkat cell RNA spiked in. Each CDR3 is given with its conserved first and last residue. A D gene is named only where the DNA matches it firmly. Rows give clone size only sometimes, using once, few, many, or a class for an expanded clone.

j_call clone_size v_call d_call cdr3_nt cdr3_aa
TRBJ2-5 few TRBV14 - TGTGCCAGCAGCCAGGCAGGGCCCCAAGAGACCCAGTACTTC CASSQAGPQETQYF
TRBJ2-3 - TRBV12-3/TRBV12-4 TRBD2 TGTGCCAGCAGTTTACCCCGGGCCGCAACCACTAGCGCAGATCCGCAGTATTTT CASSLPRAATTSADPQYF
TRBJ2-7 once TRBV5-6 - TGTGCCAGCAGCTTGGATTACAAGCAGTACTTC CASSLDYKQYF
TRBJ1-1 - TRBV5-3 - TGTGCCAGCAGCTTCTACGGGTACACTGAAGCTTTCTTT CASSFYGYTEAFF
TRBJ2-5 - TRBV20-1 TRBD2 TGCAGTGCTAGCTGGGGGGGTGAAGAGCCCCAGTACTTC CSASWGGEEPQYF
TRBJ2-3 many TRBV29-1 - TGCAGCGCCCAGACAGGAGATACGCAGTATTTT CSAQTGDTQYF
TRBJ2-7 - TRBV6-2/TRBV6-3 TRBD1 TGTGCCAGCAGAACCTGGACAGGGCCGACCTACGAGCAGTACTTC CASRTWTGPTYEQYF
TRBJ2-7 few TRBV19 TRBD1 TGTGCCAGTAGTGCGACGACAGGGGCCTTCTACGAGCAGTACTTC CASSATTGAFYEQYF
TRBJ2-5 once TRBV9 TRBD1 TGTGCCAGCAGCGTAGGCGGGACAGGGGGAGAGGCCCAGTACTTC CASSVGGTGGEAQYF
TRBJ1-2 many TRBV7-2 - TGTGCCAGCAGCTTAACGGGGGCGGGGTATGGCTACACCTTC CASSLTGAGYGYTF
TRBJ1-1 many TRBV4-1 - TGCGCCAGCAGCCCGGACAGCAACACTGAAGCTTTCTTT CASSPDSNTEAFF
TRBJ2-5 few TRBV28 - TGTGCCAGCGGTCTCGGGGGAGAAGAGACCCAGTACTTC CASGLGGEETQYF
TRBJ2-1 - TRBV25-1 TRBD2 TGTGCCAGCAGTGCCCAGGGACTAGCGGGGGGGGGGTACAATGAGCAGTTCTTC CASSAQGLAGGGYNEQFF
TRBJ2-3 many TRBV29-1 - TGCAGCGTTGACGACTTCACCAGCACAGATACGCAGTATTTT CSVDDFTSTDTQYF
TRBJ2-1 few TRBV20-1 TRBD2 TGCAGTGCTTCTTCCGGGACTAGCATAGATGAGCAGTTCTTC CSASSGTSIDEQFF
TRBJ1-1 - TRBV27 - TGTGCCAGCAGTTTATCGAGGGGAGGGAGCACTGAAGCTTTCTTT CASSLSRGGSTEAFF
TRBJ1-1 few TRBV6-2/TRBV6-3 - TGTGCCAGCACCCTAAATCCGGGACAACTGAACACTGAAGCTTTCTTT CASTLNPGQLNTEAFF
TRBJ2-7 few TRBV15 TRBD1 TGTGCCACCAGTTCTGCGGGACAGGGCTACGAGCAGTACTTC CATSSAGQGYEQYF
TRBJ2-1 few TRBV11-2 - TGTGCCAGCAGCTTAGGGGGGAGGATGCGCGGGGAGCAGTTCTTC CASSLGGRMRGEQFF
TRBJ1-5 - TRBV27 - TGTGCCAGCAGTCCTCTCCTGGGTCAAAATCAGCCCCAGAATTTT CASSPLLGQNQPQNF
TRBJ2-7 many TRBV27 TRBD1 TGTGCCAGCAGTACGGACAGGGGCCTCTACGAGCAGTACTTC CASSTDRGLYEQYF
TRBJ2-1 - TRBV2 - TGTGCCAGCAGTCGTCAGGGACAAGAGACCCAGTTCTTC CASSRQGQETQFF
TRBJ2-1 - TRBV7-2 TRBD2 TGTGCCAGCAGCTTAGGCGCGGGAGATTATGAGCAGTTCTTC CASSLGAGDYEQFF
TRBJ2-1 many TRBV28 - TGTGCCAGCAGTTTAGATGGGACCCCCAAGACGTTC CASSLDGTPKTF
TRBJ1-3 - TRBV14 - TGTGCCAGCAGCCAAGCTCTCCTTGGAACCACCATATATTTT CASSQALLGTTIYF
TRBJ2-7 few TRBV19 TRBD1 TGTGCCAGTAGTATCAGGGACAGGGGCTACGAGCAGTACTTC CASSIRDRGYEQYF
TRBJ2-3 many TRBV7-2 TRBD2 TGTGCCAGCAGCTCTTTCAGCGGGAGGTATTGGACCACAGATACGCAGTATTTT CASSSFSGRYWTTDTQYF
TRBJ2-7 many TRBV20-1 TRBD2 TGCAGTGCTCGAAAGCGGGAGTTTCACTTTGACGAGCAGTACTTC CSARKREFHFDEQYF
TRBJ2-5 many TRBV9 TRBD2 TGTGCCAGCAGCGTAAACCTAGCGGGGGGGCTGGAGACCCAGTACTTC CASSVNLAGGLETQYF
TRBJ2-1 few TRBV5-5 - TGTGCCAGCAGCTTGCTTAGGAACGTTGAGCAGTTCTTC CASSLLRNVEQFF
TRBJ1-1 - TRBV27 - TGTGCCAACAGTTTAGACAGAGGGACTGAAGCTTTCTTT CANSLDRGTEAFF